This T cell receptor (beta chain) is from a study of T cell responses to AZD1222 COVID-19 vaccine. Study-level findings and limits: Only 6 or 7 individuals given AZD1222 were seropositive at baseline. Two AZD1222 doses significantly raised spike-specific TCR breadth and depth over controls. The donors showed a predominance of white British ancestry and of females, with possible underestimation of clonal diversity.

In the case of this clone: Its antigen is still unknown.

Sequencing was performed with immunoSEQ multiplex PCR; in TCRdb, only in-frame clones are kept and a portion is missing. This sample has some 110,000 clones; about 82% occur once, and the top ten carry under 20%. V lost 7 bases and J lost 1, with 12 bases in between. The CDR3 spans 13 residues. Germline lookup yields CDR1 SGHNT and CDR2 YYREEE (reference sequence). The source material was peripheral blood, sampled 28 days after the second AZD1222 dose. The chain joins TRBV5-4 to TRBJ2-7, with a weak D call TRBD1 (6 bases). This clonotype was sampled from an adult who received the AZD1222 COVID-19 vaccine. CDR3 nucleotides: TGTGCCAGCTCGGACAGTATGTCCTACGAGCAGTACTTC. Its protein is CASSDSMSYEQYF.